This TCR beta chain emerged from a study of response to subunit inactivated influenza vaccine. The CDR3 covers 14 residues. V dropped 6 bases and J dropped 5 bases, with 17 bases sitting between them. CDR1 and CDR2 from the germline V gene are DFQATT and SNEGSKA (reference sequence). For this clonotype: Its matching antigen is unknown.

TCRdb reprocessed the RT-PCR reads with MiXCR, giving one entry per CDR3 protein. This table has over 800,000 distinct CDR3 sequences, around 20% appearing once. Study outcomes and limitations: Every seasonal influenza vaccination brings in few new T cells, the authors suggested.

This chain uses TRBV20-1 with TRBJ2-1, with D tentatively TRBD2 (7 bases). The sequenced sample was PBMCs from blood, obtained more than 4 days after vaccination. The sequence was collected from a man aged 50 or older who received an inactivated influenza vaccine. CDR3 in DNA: TGCAGTGCCATATGGGGGGGCACGGACAATGAGCAGTTCTTC. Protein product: CSAIWGGTDNEQFF.